This TCR beta chain was obtained from a study of shared clonotypes between healthy human individuals (dated by TCRdb to the early 2020s). About the investigation overall: Two women and a few men aged 18 to 49 years were included in the cohort. To increase sequencing depth and limit assay-specific biases, different laboratories used diverse techniques to prepare libraries and sequence TCR repertoires. To estimate repertoire size and how much clonotypes are shared between individuals, the study performed deep sequencing of blood TCR repertoires from five healthy adults. For each donor, three plates each were used for CD4 naive and CD4 memory, two plates were used for CD8 naive, and one plate was used for CD8 memory. Each donor's leukapheresis produced roughly between about 0.9 and 9.5 billion PBMCs. Summary of the overall study and its limitations: Based on pairwise subsampling, the degree of clonotype sharing among donors was expected to be affected by sequencing depth. Rarefaction of sorted-subset datasets indicated incomplete sequencing despite the large sequencing depth. Higher generation probabilities were observed for clonotypes shared by all four sorted-subset donors than for non-shared clonotypes. Sampling was restricted to blood, and TCR repertoires in tissue are likely to differ from TCR repertoires in blood. Sharing across a few donors was observed for around 5% of naive CD4, less than 4% of naive CD8, 2% to 2.5% of memory CD4, and around 0.4% of memory CD8 clonotypes. Naive subsets generally had larger estimated clonotype richness than memory subsets. Because the study included only a small number of donors, the genetic and exposure-history diversity represented was limited.

This clone was detected only a few times. The antigen it binds to is not known. Base qualities were left out, and no much larger clone turns up one base away. Using the deep immunoSEQ assay, multiplex PCR amplified TCR CDR3 regions from genomic DNA. Extracted genomic DNA from each cell subset was distributed evenly across all wells of several immunoSEQ 96-well plates, and each plate was treated as a replicate. For sorted subsets, around 0.2 ug of genomic DNA, equivalent to 30,000 or so T cell genomes, went into each replicate PCR. The purified libraries were quantified using a Qubit 3.0 fluorometer, sized with a Bioanalyzer 2100, and then quantified again using the KAPA Library Quantification kit. Each immunoSEQ 96-well plate was sequenced on its own single-read 150-cycle Illumina NextSeq 550 flow cell. The authors processed their data as follows. Because only junctional sequences without quality scores were contained in the immunoSEQ output, filtering matching that applied to full-length reads could not be performed. Sequences were annotated with PyIR, a Python wrapper for IgBLAST v1.9, using IMGT germline references to assign V/J genes and CDR3. Reads were removed for weak V/J assignments (E-value above 1e-6), missing CDR3, stop codons, out-of-frame junctions, or ambiguous translated residues. A V3J clonotype was defined by an identical inferred V gene, J gene, and CDR3 amino acid sequence. The percentage overlap between two repertoires was calculated by dividing the number of shared unique clonotypes by the size of the smaller repertoire. Richness of each repertoire was evaluated using RTK rarefaction, the Chao1 estimator, and Recon v2.1 estimates of unobserved clonotypes. OLGA was used to compute generation probabilities for all TCRbeta clonotypes that the gDNA method yielded from a handful of donors. Held by TCRdb, this immuneACCESS table contains in-frame sequences only and omits some clones. Under half of the omission traces to an unresolved V gene where checked; the cause of the rest is unknown. From that table come the V and J calls and clone size; the DNA was used to work out D and trimming. The sample table lists 950,000 to 1,300,000 clones, around 76% of them with a count of one. In total, the top ten clones hold about 1.5% of the sample.

CDR1 SGHAT and CDR2 FQDESV were looked up in the germline V gene (reference sequence). The germline V and J ends show losses of 5 bases and 4 bases respectively, and no gene match explains 7 bases of the junction. From its cysteine to its phenylalanine, the CDR3 spans 14 amino acids. Just CDR3 DNA is preserved here, 42 bases in frame from base 1. The donors were healthy, HIV-negative adults with no recently reported acute infections or vaccinations. Every donor was a Caucasian adult residing in Nashville, Tennessee, USA. CD4+ T cells were enriched by magnetic negative selection, after which naive cells were positively selected on CD45RA and the negative fraction was taken as the memory subset. Blood was collected by leukapheresis, and PBMCs were isolated by Ficoll-Histopaque density gradient centrifugation and then cryopreserved in liquid nitrogen vapor phase. Analytical flow cytometry was used to check the purity and quantity of each magnetically sorted T cell population. From each sorted fraction, genomic DNA was isolated and quantified by UV absorbance on a Nanodrop 2000c.

This receptor was obtained from a man younger than 30 in good health. Material: memory CD4+ T cells sorted from blood. The meaning of the sample's cell subset or site label: CD45RA-negative fraction. This chain joins TRBV11-1 to TRBJ1-2; 7 bases in between match TRBD1. The nucleotide sequence reads TGTGCCAGCAGCCTAGGGGGCCAGAGCTATGGCTACACCTTC. It specifies CASSLGGQSYGYTF.